The rows below give T cell receptor beta chains drawn from one sample of a study of T cell responses to AZD1222 COVID-19 vaccine. Only in-frame clones appear in the TCRdb table, and some are missing; sequencing was by immunoSEQ multiplex PCR. In the table there are 100,000 to 110,000 clones, around 87% of which are singletons. This specimen consisted of peripheral blood, obtained on day 0 of MenACWY control vaccination. The receptors shown here come from an adult in good health. Both conserved end residues are trimmed from each CDR3.

>TRBV7-2
ASSTTQTGPWGYT
>TRBV30
AWSVAYEQY
>TRBV29-1
SVVYRGLGNEQF
>TRBV24-1
ATGTGGSGANVLT
>TRBV5-4
ASSLDFGADGLIEAF
>TRBV4-1
ASSQEGAGASSGNTIY
>TRBV4-2
ASSQERAGGLNEQF
>TRBV5-1
ASSLETSGSEQY
>TRBV24-1
ATKYGGDATNEKLF
>TRBV19
ASSMRLAGAPGTDTQY
>TRBV5-5
ASSRGQGAGQPQH
>TRBV29-1
SVGPDGETQY
>TRBV30
AWNSRNQPQH
>TRBV7-3
ASSLVAGGTDTQY
>TRBV19
ASSPRINTEAF
>TRBV28
ASRRETGTPNTEAF
>TRBV5-1
ASSQGDGERSGANVLT
>TRBV6-2/TRBV6-3
ASSYLFGQSNEKLF
>TRBV10-1
ASSESCGRRAGELF
>TRBV24-1
ATRQGAEYGYT
>TRBV19
ASSDSGNEKLF
>TRBV7-2
ASSQLAGVPSYEQY
>TRBV29-1
SAGDGYNEQF
>TRBV11-2
ASSSTGRGTDTQY
>TRBV4-1
ASSHASGWAGGAEQETQY
>TRBV29-1
SVILGQGRVET
>TRBV5-4
ASSGSRDSIKETQY
>TRBV7-2
ASSLIGAHEQY
>TRBV12-3/TRBV12-4
ASSTRQGVGYT